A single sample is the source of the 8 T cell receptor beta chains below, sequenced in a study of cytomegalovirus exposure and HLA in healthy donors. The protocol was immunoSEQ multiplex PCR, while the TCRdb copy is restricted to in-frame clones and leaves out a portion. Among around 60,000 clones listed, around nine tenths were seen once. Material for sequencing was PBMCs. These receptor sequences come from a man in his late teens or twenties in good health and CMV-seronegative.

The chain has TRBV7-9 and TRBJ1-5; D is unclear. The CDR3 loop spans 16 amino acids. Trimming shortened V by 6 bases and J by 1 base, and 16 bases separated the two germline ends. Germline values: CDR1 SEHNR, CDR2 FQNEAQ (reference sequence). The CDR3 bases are TGTGCCAGCAGAAGTGAGGAGACGGGGAGCAATCAGCCCCAGCATTTT. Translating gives CASRSEETGSNQPQHF.

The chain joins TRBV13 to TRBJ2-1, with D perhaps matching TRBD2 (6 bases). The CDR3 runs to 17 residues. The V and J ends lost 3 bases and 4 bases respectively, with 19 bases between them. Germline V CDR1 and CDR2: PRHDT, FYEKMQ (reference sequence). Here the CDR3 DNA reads TGTGCCAGCAGCTTCCGAGGGAGGCAGGGACTGTACAATGAGCAGTTCTTC. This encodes CASSFRGRQGLYNEQFF. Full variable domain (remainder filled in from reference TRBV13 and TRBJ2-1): AAGVIQSPRHLIKEKRETATLKCYPIPRHDTVYWYQQGPGQDPQFLISFYEKMQSDKGSIPDRFSAQQFSDYHSELNMSSLELGDSALYFCASSFRGRQGLYNEQFFGPGTRLTVL.

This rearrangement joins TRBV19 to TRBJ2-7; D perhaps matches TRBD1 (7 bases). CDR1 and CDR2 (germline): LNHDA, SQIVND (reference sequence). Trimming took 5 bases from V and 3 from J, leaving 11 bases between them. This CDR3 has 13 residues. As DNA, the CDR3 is TGTGCCAGTAGTGCGGGACAGATCTACGAGCAGTACTTC. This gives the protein CASSAGQIYEQYF. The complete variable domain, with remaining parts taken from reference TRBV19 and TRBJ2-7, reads DGGITQSPKYLFRKEGQNVTLSCEQNLNHDAMYWYRQDPGQGLRLIYYSQIVNDFQKGDIAEGYSVSREKKESFPLTVTSAQKNPTAFYLCASSAGQIYEQYFGPGTRLTVT.

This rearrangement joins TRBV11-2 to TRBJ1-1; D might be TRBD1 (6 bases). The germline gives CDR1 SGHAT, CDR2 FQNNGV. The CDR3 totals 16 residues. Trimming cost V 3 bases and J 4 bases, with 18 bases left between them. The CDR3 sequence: CASSLVNRDLSTEAFF. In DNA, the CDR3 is TGTGCCAGCAGCTTGGTCAACAGGGATCTCAGCACTGAAGCTTTCTTT.

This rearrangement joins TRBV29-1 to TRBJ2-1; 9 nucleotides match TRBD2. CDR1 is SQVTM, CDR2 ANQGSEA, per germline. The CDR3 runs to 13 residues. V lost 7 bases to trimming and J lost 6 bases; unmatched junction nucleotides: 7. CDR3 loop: CSACLGLANEQFF. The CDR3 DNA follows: TGCAGCGCCTGTCTGGGACTAGCCAATGAGCAGTTCTTC.

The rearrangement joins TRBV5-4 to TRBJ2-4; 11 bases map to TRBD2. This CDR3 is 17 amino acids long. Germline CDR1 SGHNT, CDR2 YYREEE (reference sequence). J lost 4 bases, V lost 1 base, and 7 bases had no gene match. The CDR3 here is CASSLSGTSGKKNIQYF. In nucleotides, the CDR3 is TGTGCCAGCAGCTTGTCCGGGACTAGCGGCAAAAAAAACATTCAGTACTTC.

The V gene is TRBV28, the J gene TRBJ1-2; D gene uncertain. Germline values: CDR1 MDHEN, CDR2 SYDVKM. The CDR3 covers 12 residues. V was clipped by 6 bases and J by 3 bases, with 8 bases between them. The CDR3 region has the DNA TGTGCCAGCAGGAACACAGACTATGGCTACACCTTC. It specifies CASRNTDYGYTF.

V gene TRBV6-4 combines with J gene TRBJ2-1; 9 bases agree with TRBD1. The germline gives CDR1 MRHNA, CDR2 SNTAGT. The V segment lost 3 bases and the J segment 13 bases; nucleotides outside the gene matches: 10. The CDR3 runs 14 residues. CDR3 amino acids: CASSDQTGGSFQFF. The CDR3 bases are TGTGCCAGCAGTGATCAGACAGGGGGAAGTTTTCAGTTCTTC.